The 3 T cell receptor beta chains presented below share a single source sample, sequenced in a study of glioma-infiltrating T cells. The iRepertoire nested amplicon-rescue multiplex PCR amplified TCR alpha and beta CDR3s from RNA. TCRdb redid the calling of the multiplex PCR reads with MiXCR, one entry per CDR3 protein. The sample lists fewer than 500,000 distinct CDR3 sequences; 41% were seen once. The sequenced sample consisted of glioma tissue, nonneoplastic brain tissue, or PBMCs (not recorded which). These receptor sequences come from a human donor with low-grade glioma or glioblastoma, undergoing nonglioma brain surgery, or in good health (not recorded which).

The V gene is TRBV4-1, the J gene TRBJ2-1, with 11 bases identical to TRBD1. V trimming: 4 bases; J trimming: 4 bases; junction bases outside the gene matches: 6. The V gene's germline CDR1 is MGHRA and CDR2 YSYEKL. There are 16 residues in the CDR3. The CDR3 bases are TGCGCCAGCAGCCTAGCCGGGACAGGGGGTTACAATGAGCAGTTCTTC. Translated: CASSLAGTGGYNEQFF.

This sequence joins TRBV27 and TRBJ2-1, with 10 bases identical to TRBD1. The J segment lost 10 bases and the V segment lost 4 bases, leaving 10 bases of the junction unmatched. Per the germline V gene, CDR1 is MNHEY and CDR2 is SMNVEV (reference sequence). This CDR3 has 15 amino acids. The CDR3 sequence is CASSSWTGGSYEQFF. For the CDR3, the DNA is TGTGCCAGCAGTTCGTGGACAGGGGGATCCTACGAGCAGTTCTTC.

This clonotype appeared many times. The CDR3 DNA follows: TGTGCCAGCAGCTTACAACAGCAATCTTACGAGCAGTACTTC. This encodes CASSLQQQSYEQYF. The chain recombines TRBV7-2 with TRBJ2-7; D is unclear. This CDR3 is 14 amino acids long. With 2 bases removed from V and 4 bases from J, the gap between germline ends came to 12 bases. Per germline, CDR1 SGHTA and CDR2 FQGNSA.